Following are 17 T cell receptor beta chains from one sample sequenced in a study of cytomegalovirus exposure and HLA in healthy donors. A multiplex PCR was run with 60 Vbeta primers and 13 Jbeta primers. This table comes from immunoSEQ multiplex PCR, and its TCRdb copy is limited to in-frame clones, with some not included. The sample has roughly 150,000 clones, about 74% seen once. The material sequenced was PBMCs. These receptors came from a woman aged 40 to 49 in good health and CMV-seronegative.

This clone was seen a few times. The CDR3 DNA follows: TGTGCCAGCACCTTGATGGCAGAGAGGTATGGCTACACCTTC. Protein sequence: CASTLMAERYGYTF. The chain uses TRBV2 and TRBJ1-2; no reliable D call. The CDR3 is made up of 14 amino acids. Germline-derived CDR1 and CDR2 are SNHLY and FYNNEI. Between the trimmed V and J ends, which lost 7 bases and 5 bases, there was a span of 17 bases.

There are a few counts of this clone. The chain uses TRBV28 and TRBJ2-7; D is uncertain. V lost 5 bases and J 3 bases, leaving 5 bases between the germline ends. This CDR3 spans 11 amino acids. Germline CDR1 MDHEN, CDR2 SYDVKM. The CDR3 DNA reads TGTGCCAGCAGTGTACACTACGAGCAGTACTTC. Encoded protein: CASSVHYEQYF.

CDR3 in amino acids: CASSLGVGGTSNEKLFF. In nucleotides, the CDR3 is TGTGCCAGCAGTTTAGGCGTAGGGGGCACCTCTAATGAAAAACTGTTTTTT. This chain joins TRBV28 and TRBJ1-4; 7 positions agree with TRBD1. This CDR3 contains 17 residues. Trimming at V came to 2 bases and at J to 3 bases, leaving 9 bases not matched to a gene. Germline V lookup: CDR1 MDHEN, CDR2 SYDVKM.

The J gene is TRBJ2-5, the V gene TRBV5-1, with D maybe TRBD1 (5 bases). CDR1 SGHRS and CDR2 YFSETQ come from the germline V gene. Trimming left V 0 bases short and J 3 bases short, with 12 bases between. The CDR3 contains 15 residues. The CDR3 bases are TGCGCCAGCAGCTTGGGTACAGGAGAGAAAGAGACCCAGTACTTC. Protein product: CASSLGTGEKETQYF.

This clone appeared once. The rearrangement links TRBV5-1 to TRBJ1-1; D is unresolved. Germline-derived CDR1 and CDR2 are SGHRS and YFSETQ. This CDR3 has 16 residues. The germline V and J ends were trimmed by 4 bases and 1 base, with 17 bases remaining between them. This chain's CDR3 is CASSRTSSGRNTEAFF. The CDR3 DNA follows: TGCGCCAGCAGCCGAACGTCGAGCGGTAGGAACACTGAAGCTTTCTTT. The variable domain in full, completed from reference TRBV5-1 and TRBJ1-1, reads KAGVTQTPRYLIKTRGQQVTLSCSPISGHRSVSWYQQTPGQGLQFLFEYFSETQRNKGNFPGRFSGRQFSNSRSEMNVSTLELGDSALYLCASSRTSSGRNTEAFFGQGTRLTVV.

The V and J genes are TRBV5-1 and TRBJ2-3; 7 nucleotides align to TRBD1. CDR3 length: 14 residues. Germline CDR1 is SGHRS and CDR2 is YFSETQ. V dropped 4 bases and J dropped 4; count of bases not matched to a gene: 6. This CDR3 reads CASSTGTASDTQYF. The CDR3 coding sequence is TGCGCCAGCAGCACCGGGACAGCTTCAGATACGCAGTATTTT.

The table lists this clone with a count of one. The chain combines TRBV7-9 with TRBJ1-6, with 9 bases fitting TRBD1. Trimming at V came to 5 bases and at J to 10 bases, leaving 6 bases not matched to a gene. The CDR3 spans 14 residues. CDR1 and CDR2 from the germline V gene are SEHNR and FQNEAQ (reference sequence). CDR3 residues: CASSRGTGTSPLHF. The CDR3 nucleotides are TGTGCCAGCAGCCGAGGGACAGGGACCTCACCCCTCCACTTT.

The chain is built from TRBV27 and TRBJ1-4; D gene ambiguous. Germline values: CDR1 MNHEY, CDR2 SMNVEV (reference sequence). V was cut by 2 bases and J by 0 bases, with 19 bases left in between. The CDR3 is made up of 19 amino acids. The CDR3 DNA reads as TGTGCCAGCAGTTTAGCGGGAGGTCCCCGGATCTCAACTAATGAAAAACTGTTTTTT. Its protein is CASSLAGGPRISTNEKLFF.

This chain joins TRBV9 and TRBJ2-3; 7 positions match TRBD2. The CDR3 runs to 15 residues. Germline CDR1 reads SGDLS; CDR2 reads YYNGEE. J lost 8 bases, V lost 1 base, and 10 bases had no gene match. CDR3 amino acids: CASSVSAGVEATQYF. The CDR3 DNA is TGTGCCAGCAGCGTATCGGCGGGAGTTGAAGCTACGCAGTATTTT. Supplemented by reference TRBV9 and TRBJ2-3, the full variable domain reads DSGVTQTPKHLITATGQRVTLRCSPRSGDLSVYWYQQSLDQGLQFLIQYYNGEERAKGNILERFSAQQFPDLHSELNLSSLELGDSALYFCASSVSAGVEATQYFGPGTRLTVL.

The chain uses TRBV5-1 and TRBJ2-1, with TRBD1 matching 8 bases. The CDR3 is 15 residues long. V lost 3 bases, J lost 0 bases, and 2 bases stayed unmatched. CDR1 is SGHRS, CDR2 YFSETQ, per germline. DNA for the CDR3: TGCGCCAGCAGCTCCACAGGGGGCTCCTACAATGAGCAGTTCTTC. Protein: CASSSTGGSYNEQFF. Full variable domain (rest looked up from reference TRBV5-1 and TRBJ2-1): KAGVTQTPRYLIKTRGQQVTLSCSPISGHRSVSWYQQTPGQGLQFLFEYFSETQRNKGNFPGRFSGRQFSNSRSEMNVSTLELGDSALYLCASSSTGGSYNEQFFGPGTRLTVL.

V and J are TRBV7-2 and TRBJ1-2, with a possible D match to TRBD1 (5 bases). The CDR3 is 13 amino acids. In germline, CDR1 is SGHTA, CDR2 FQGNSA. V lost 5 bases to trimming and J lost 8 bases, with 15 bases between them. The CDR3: CASSRPGGSGYTF. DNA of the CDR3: TGTGCCAGCAGCAGGCCGGGGGGAAGCGGCTACACCTTC.

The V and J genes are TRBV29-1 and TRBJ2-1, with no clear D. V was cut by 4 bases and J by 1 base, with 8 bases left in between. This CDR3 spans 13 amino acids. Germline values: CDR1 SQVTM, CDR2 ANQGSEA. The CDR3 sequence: CSVASQSYNEQFF. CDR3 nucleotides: TGCAGCGTTGCGAGCCAATCCTACAATGAGCAGTTCTTC.

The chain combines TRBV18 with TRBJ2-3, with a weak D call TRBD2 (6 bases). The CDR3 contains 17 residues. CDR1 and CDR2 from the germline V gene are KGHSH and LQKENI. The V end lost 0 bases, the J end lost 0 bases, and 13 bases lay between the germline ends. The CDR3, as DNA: TGTGCCAGCTCACCACCGGCGTTAGCGGCTAGCACAGATACGCAGTATTTT. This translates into CASSPPALAASTDTQYF.

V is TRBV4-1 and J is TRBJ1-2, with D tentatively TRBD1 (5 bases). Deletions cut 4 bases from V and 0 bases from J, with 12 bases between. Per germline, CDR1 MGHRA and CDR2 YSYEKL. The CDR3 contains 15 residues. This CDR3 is CASSPQQGANYGYTF. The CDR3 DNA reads TGCGCCAGCAGCCCCCAGCAGGGCGCTAACTATGGCTACACCTTC.

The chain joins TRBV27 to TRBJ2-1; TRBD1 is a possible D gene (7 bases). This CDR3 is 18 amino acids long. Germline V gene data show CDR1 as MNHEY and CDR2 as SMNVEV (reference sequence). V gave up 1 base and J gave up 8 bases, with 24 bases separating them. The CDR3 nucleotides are TGTGCCAGCAGTTTATATTGGGGGGAAGGGACAGCTGGCGATGAGCAGTTCTTC. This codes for CASSLYWGEGTAGDEQFF.

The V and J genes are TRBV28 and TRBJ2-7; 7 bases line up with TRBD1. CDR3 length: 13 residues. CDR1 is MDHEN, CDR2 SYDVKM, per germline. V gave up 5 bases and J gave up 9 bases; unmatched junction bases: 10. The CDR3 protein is CASSPPDRVGQYF. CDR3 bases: TGTGCCAGCAGTCCACCCGACAGGGTTGGGCAGTACTTC.

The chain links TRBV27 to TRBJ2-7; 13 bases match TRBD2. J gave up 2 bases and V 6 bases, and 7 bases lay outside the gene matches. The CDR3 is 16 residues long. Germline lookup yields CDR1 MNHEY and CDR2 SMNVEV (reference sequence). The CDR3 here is CASRQRTSGGPYEQYF. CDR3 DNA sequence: TGTGCCAGCAGACAACGGACTAGCGGGGGACCCTACGAGCAGTACTTC.